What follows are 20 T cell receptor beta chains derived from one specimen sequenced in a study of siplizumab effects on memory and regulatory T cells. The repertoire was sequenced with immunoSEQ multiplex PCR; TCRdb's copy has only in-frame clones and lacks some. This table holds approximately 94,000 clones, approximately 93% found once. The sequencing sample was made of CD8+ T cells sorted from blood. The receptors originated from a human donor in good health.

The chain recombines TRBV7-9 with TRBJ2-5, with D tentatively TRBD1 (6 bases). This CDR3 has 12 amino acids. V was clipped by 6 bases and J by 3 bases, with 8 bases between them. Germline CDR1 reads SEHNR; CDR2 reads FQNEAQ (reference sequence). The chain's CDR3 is CASSGQKETQYF. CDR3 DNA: TGTGCCAGCAGTGGACAGAAAGAGACCCAGTACTTC.

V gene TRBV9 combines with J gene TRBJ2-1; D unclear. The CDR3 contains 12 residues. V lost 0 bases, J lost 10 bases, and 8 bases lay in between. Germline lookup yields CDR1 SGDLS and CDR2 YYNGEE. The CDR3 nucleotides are TGTGCCAGCAGCGTAGGGGAAGGCGAGCAGTTCTTC. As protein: CASSVGEGEQFF.

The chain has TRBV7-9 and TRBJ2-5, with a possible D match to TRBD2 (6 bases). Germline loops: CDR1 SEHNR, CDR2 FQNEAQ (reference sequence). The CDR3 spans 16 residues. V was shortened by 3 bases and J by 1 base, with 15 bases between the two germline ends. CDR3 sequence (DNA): TGTGCCAGCAGCTTCGGCGTTGGGGGGACCCAAGAGACCCAGTACTTC. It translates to CASSFGVGGTQETQYF.

The DNA of the CDR3 is TGTGCCAGCAGTTTAACTTACGAGCAGTACTTC. It encodes CASSLTYEQYF. The chain links TRBV11-2 to TRBJ2-7; D is uncertain. Germline assignment: CDR1 SGHAT and CDR2 FQNNGV. The CDR3 loop spans 11 amino acids. Trimming took 6 bases from V and 4 from J, leaving 7 bases between them.

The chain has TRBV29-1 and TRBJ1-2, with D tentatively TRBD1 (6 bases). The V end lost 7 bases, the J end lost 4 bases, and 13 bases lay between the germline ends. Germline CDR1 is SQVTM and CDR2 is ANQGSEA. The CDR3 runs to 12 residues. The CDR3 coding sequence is TGCAGCGCCGGGGGGGGCGGCTATGGCTACACCTTC. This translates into CSAGGGGYGYTF.

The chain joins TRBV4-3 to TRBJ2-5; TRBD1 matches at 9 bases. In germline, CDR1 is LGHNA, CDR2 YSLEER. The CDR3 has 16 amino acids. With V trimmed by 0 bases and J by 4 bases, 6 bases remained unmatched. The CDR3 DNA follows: TGCGCCAGCAGCCAAGATAGGGGACAGGGAGGAGAGACCCAGTACTTC. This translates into CASSQDRGQGGETQYF.

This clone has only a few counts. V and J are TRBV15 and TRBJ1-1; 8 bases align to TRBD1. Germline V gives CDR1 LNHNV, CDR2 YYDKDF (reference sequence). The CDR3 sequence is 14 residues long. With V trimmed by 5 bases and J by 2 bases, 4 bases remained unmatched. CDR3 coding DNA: TGTGCCACCAGCCGGACAGGGAGTAACACTGAAGCTTTCTTT. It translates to CATSRTGSNTEAFF.

The CDR3 spells CASSFGQGNTEAFF. The CDR3 DNA reads as TGTGCCAGCAGCTTCGGACAGGGGAACACTGAAGCTTTCTTT. This chain joins TRBV5-5 and TRBJ1-1, with 8 bases aligning to TRBD1. Trimming at V came to 2 bases and at J to 1 base, leaving 1 base not matched to a gene. The CDR3 is 14 amino acids. CDR1 is SGHKS, CDR2 YYEKEE, per germline (reference sequence).

CDR3 region: CASSSQMNTEAFF. The CDR3 DNA reads as TGTGCCAGCAGCTCCCAGATGAACACTGAAGCTTTCTTT. The V call is TRBV7-3, the J call TRBJ1-1; no clear D. Germline CDR1 reads SGHTA; CDR2 reads FQGTGA. Trimming cost V 4 bases and J 0 bases, with 6 bases left between them. The CDR3 runs to 13 residues.

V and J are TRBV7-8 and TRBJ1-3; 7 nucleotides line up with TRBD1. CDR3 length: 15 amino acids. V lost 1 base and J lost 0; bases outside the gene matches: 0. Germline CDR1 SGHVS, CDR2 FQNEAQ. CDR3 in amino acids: CASSLGTGSGNTIYF. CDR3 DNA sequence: TGTGCCAGCAGCTTAGGGACAGGCTCTGGAAACACCATATATTTT.

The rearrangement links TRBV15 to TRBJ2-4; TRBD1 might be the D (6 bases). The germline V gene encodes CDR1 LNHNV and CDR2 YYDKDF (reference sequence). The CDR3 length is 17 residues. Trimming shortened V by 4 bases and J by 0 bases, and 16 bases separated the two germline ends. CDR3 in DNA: TGTGCCACCAGCAACGACAGGCAGATCCTAGCCAAAAACATTCAGTACTTC. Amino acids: CATSNDRQILAKNIQYF.

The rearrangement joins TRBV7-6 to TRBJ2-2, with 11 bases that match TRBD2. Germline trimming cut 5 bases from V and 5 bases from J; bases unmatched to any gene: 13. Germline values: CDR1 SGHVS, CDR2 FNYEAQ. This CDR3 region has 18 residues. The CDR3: CASSHTSGGTAGTGELFF. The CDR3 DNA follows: TGTGCCAGCAGCCACACTAGCGGGGGCACGGCTGGAACCGGGGAGCTGTTTTTT.

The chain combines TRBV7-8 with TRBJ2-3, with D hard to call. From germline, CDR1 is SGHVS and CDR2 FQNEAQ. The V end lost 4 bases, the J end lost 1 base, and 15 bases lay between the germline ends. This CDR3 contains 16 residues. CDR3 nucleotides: TGTGCCAGCAGCTCCCATTCCGAATCGGGCACAGATACGCAGTATTTT. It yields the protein CASSSHSESGTDTQYF.

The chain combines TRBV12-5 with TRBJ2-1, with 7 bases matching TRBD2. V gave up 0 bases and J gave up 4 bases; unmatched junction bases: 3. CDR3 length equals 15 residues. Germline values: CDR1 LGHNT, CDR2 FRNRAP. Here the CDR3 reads CASGLVRGEYNEQFF. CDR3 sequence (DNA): TGTGCTAGTGGTTTGGTACGGGGGGAGTACAATGAGCAGTTCTTC.

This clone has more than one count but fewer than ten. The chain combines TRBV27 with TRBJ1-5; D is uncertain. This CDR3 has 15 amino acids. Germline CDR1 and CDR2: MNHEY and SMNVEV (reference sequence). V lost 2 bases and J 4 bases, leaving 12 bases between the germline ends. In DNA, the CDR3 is TGTGCCAGCAGTTTAACACAACACGGGAATCAGCCCCAGCATTTT. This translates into CASSLTQHGNQPQHF.

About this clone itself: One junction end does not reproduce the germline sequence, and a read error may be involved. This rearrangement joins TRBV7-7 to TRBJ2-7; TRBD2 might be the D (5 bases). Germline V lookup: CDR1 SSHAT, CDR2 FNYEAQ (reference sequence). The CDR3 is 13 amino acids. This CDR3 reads CASSLFVWEEQYF. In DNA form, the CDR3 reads TGTGCTAGCAGCTTATTCGTATGGGAGGAGCAGTACTTC. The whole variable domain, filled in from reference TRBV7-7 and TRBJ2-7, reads GAGVSQSPRYKVTKRGQDVTLRCDPISSHATLYWYQQALGQGPEFLTYFNYEAQPDKSGLPSDRFSAERPEGSISTLTIQRTEQRDSAMYRCASSLFVWEEQYFGPGTRLTVT.

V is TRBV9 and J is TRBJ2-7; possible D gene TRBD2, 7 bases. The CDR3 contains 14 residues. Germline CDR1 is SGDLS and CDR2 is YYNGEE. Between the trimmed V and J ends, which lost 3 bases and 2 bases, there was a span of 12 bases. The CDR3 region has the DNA TGTGCCAGCAGCGGAAGGGGGGGTACCTACGAGCAGTACTTC. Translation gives CASSGRGGTYEQYF. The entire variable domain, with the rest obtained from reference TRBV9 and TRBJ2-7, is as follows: DSGVTQTPKHLITATGQRVTLRCSPRSGDLSVYWYQQSLDQGLQFLIQYYNGEERAKGNILERFSAQQFPDLHSELNLSSLELGDSALYFCASSGRGGTYEQYFGPGTRLTVT.

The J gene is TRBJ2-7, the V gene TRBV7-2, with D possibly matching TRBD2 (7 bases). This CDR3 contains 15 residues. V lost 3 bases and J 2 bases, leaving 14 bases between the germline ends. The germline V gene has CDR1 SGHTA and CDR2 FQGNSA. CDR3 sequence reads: CASSFTAGATYEQYF. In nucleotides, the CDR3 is TGTGCCAGCAGCTTTACGGCGGGGGCTACCTACGAGCAGTACTTC.

The CDR3 DNA sequence: TGCGCCAGCAGCCCCGGGACCGGCTCCTACGAGCAGTACTTC. It encodes CASSPGTGSYEQYF. The rearrangement uses TRBV5-1 and TRBJ2-7; D tentatively reads TRBD1 or TRBD2 (5 bases each). V was pared by 4 bases and J by 0 bases, with 11 bases between. The CDR3 has 14 amino acids. The germline CDR1 and CDR2 sequences are SGHRS and YFSETQ.

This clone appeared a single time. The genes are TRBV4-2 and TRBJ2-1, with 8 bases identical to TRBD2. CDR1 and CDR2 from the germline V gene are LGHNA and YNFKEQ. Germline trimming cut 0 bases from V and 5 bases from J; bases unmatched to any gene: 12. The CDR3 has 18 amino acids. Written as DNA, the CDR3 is TGTGCCAGCAGCCAAGAAGGGCCGGGACTAGTCGACAACAATGAGCAGTTCTTC. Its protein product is CASSQEGPGLVDNNEQFF.